This TCR beta chain was recovered during a study of a mutant IDH1 vaccine in newly diagnosed glioma. As to this clone: Antigen unknown.

Findings of the study overall: Induction of immune responses by the vaccine occurred in roughly 93% of patients.

Sequencing used immunoSEQ multiplex PCR; TCRdb keeps in-frame clones, though not all of them. The data show about 31,000 clones, around 90% seen once. The time point was: week 47, end of study. The vaccine gave 300 ug of a 20-mer mutant IDH1 peptide subcutaneously per dose. In weeks 1, 3, 5, 7, 11, 15, 19 and 23, patients were immunized, eight times in all. This receptor was taken from a woman in her 40s with glioma. Sequences were derived from PBMCs, sampled from a glioma patient whose treatment included an IDH1 peptide vaccine.

The CDR3, as DNA: TGTGCCAGCAGCTTAGCCTACAGGGGGAGGAACCAGCCCCAGCATTTT. Protein sequence: CASSLAYRGRNQPQHF. This chain connects TRBV7-2 to TRBJ1-5; TRBD1 matches 8 bases. Germline-derived CDR1 and CDR2 are SGHTA and FQGNSA. J gave up 7 bases and V 0 bases, and 8 bases lay outside the gene matches. The CDR3 runs to 16 residues. Looking up the rest from reference TRBV7-2 and TRBJ1-5 gives the full variable domain: GAGVSQSPSNKVTEKGKDVELRCDPISGHTALYWYRQSLGQGLEFLIYFQGNSAPDKSGLPSDRFSAERTGGSVSTLTIQRTQQEDSAVYLCASSLAYRGRNQPQHFGDGTRLSIL.